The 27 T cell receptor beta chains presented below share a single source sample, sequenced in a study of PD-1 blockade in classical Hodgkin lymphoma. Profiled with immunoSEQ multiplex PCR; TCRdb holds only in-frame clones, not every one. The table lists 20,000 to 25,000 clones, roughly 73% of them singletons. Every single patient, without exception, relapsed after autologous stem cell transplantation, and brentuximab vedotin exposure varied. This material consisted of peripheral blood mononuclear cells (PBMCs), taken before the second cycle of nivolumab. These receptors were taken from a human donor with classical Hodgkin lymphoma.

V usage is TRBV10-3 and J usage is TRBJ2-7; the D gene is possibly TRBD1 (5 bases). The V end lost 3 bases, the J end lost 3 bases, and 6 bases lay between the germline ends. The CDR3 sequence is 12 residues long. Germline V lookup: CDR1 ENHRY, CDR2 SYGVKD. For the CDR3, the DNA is TGTGCCATCAGTGATAGGGGCTACGAGCAGTACTTC. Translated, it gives CAISDRGYEQYF.

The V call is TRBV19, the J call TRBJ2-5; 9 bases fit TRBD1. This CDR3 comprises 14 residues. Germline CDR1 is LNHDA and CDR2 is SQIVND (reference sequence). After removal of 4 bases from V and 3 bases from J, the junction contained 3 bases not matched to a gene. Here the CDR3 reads CASSTWTGEETQYF. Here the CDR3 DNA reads TGTGCCAGTAGTACGTGGACAGGGGAAGAGACCCAGTACTTC.

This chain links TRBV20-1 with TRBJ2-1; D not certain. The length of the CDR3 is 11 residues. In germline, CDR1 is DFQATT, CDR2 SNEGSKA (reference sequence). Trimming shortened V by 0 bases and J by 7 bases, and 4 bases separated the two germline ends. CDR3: CSAREVNEQFF. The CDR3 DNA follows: TGCAGTGCTAGAGAGGTTAATGAGCAGTTCTTC.

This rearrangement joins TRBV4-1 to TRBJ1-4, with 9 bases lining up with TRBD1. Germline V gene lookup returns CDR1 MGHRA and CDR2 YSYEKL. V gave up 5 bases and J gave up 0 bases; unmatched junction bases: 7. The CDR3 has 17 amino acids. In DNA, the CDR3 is TGCGCCAGCAGCATGCGACAGGGGGGAACAACTAATGAAAAACTGTTTTTT. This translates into CASSMRQGGTTNEKLFF.

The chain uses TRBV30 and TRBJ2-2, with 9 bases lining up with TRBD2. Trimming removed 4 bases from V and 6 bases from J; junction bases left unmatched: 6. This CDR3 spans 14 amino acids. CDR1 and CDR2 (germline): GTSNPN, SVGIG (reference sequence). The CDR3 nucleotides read TGTGCCTGGAATAGCGGGAGTTTGGCCGGGGAGCTGTTTTTT. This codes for CAWNSGSLAGELFF.

The CDR3 DNA reads as TGTGCCAGTAAATCGGGAGGGGGCACCGGGGAGCTGTTTTTT. Its protein product is CASKSGGGTGELFF. The rearrangement links TRBV19 to TRBJ2-2; 8 nucleotides align to TRBD2. The V gene end was trimmed by 7 bases and the J gene end by 4 bases; junction bases not matched to a gene: 5. There are 14 residues in the CDR3. CDR1 and CDR2 from the germline V gene are LNHDA and SQIVND (reference sequence).

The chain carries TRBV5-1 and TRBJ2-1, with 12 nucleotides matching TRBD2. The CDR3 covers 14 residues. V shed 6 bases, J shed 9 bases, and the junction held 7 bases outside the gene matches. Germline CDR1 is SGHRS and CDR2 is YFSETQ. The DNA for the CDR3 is TGCGCCAGCACCGCTAGCGGGGGGGGCGGTGAGCAGTTCTTC. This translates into CASTASGGGGEQFF.

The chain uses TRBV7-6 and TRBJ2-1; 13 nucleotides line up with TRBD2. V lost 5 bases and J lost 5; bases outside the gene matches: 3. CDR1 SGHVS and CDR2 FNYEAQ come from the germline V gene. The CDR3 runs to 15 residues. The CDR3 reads CASSPLAGGNNEQFF. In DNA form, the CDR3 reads TGTGCCAGCAGCCCACTAGCGGGGGGGAACAATGAGCAGTTCTTC.

CDR3 sequence reads: CASSETGAKGYTF. DNA of the CDR3: TGCGCCAGCAGCGAAACAGGGGCGAAGGGCTACACCTTC. This sequence joins TRBV5-1 and TRBJ1-2, with TRBD1 matching over 7 bases. J was trimmed by 8 bases and V by 4 bases; bases with no gene match: 8. The CDR3 consists of 13 residues. CDR1 SGHRS and CDR2 YFSETQ come from the germline V gene.

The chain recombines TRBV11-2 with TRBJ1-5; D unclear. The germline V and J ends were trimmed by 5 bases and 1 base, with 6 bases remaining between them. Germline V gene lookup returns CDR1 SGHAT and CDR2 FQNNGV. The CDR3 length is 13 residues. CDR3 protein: CASSQDSNQPQHF. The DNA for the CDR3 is TGTGCCAGCAGCCAAGACAGCAATCAGCCCCAGCATTTT.

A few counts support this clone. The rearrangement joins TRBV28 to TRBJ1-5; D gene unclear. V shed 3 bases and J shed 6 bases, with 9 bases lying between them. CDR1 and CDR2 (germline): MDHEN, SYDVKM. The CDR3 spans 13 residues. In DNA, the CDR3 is TGTGCCAGCAGTTTTCCAGGTAGTCAGCCCCAGCATTTT. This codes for CASSFPGSQPQHF.

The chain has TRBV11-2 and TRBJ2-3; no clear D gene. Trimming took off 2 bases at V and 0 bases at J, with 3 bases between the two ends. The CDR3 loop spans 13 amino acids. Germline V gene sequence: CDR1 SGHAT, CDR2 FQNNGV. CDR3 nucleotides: TGTGCCAGCAGCTTACCCAGCACAGATACGCAGTATTTT. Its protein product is CASSLPSTDTQYF.

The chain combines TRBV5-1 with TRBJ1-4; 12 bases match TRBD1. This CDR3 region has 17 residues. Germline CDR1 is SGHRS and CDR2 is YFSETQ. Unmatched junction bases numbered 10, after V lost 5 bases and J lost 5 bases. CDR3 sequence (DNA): TGCGCCAGCAGTCCGGGACAGGGGGCGGTAAGAAATGAAAAACTGTTTTTT. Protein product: CASSPGQGAVRNEKLFF.

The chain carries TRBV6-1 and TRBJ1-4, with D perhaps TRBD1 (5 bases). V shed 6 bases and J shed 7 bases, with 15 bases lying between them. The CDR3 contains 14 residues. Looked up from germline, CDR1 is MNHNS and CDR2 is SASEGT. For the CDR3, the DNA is TGTGCCAGCAGACGACAGCCCCCTGGTGAAAAACTGTTTTTT. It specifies CASRRQPPGEKLFF.

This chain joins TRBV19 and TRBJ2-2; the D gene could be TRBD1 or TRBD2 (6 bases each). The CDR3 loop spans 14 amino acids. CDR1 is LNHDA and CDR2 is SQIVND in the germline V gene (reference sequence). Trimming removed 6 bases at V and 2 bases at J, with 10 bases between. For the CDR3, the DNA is TGTGCCAGTAGAGGGGGGCAAAACACCGGGGAGCTGTTTTTT. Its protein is CASRGGQNTGELFF.

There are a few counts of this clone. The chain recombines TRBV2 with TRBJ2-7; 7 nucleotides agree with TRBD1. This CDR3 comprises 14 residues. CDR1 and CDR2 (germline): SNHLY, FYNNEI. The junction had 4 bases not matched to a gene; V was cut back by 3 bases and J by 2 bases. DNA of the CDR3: TGTGCCAGCAGTGACCGGGACAGAGCCTACGAGCAGTACTTC. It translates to CASSDRDRAYEQYF.

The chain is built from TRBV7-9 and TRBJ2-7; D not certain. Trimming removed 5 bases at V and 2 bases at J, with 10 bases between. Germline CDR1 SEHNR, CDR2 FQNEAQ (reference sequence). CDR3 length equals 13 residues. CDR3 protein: CASSALFPYEQYF. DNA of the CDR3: TGTGCCAGCAGCGCCCTTTTTCCCTACGAGCAGTACTTC.

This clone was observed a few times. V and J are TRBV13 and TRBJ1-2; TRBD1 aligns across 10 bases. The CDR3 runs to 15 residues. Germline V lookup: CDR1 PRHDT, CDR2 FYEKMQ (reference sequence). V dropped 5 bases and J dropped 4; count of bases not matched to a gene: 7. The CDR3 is CASSRGTGDGYGYTF. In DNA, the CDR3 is TGTGCCAGCAGCCGTGGGACAGGGGACGGCTATGGCTACACCTTC. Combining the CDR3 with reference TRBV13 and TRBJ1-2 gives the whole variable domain AAGVIQSPRHLIKEKRETATLKCYPIPRHDTVYWYQQGPGQDPQFLISFYEKMQSDKGSIPDRFSAQQFSDYHSELNMSSLELGDSALYFCASSRGTGDGYGYTFGSGTRLTVV.

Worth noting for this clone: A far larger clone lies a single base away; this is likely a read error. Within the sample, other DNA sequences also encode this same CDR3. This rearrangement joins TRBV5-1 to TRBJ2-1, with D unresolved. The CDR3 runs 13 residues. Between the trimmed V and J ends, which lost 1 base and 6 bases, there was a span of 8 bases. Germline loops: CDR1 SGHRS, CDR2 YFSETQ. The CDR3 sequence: CASSLLLSNEQFF. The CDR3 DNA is TGCGCCAGCAGCTTGCTATTGAGCAATGAGCAGTTCTTC. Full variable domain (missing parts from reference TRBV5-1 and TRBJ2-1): KAGVTQTPRYLIKTRGQQVTLSCSPISGHRSVSWYQQTPGQGLQFLFEYFSETQRNKGNFPGRFSGRQFSNSRSEMNVSTLELGDSALYLCASSLLLSNEQFFGPGTRLTVL.

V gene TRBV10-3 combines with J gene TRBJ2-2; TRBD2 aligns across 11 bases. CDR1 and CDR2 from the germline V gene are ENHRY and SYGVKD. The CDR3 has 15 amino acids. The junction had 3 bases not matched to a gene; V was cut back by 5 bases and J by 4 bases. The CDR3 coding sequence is TGTGCCATCAGTACTAGCGGGAGTAGCACCGGGGAGCTGTTTTTT. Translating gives CAISTSGSSTGELFF.

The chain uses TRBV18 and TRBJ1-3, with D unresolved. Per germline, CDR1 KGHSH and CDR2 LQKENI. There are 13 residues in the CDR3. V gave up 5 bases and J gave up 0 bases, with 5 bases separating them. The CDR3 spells CASSSDSGNTIYF. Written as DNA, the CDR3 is TGTGCCAGCTCATCAGACTCTGGAAACACCATATATTTT.

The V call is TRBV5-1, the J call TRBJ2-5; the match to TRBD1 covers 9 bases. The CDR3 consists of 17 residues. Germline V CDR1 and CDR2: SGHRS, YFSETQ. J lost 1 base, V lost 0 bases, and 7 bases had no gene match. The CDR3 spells CASSLAFVGQGQETQYF. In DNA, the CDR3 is TGCGCCAGCAGCTTGGCCTTTGTGGGACAGGGCCAAGAGACCCAGTACTTC. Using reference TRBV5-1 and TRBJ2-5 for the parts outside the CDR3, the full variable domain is KAGVTQTPRYLIKTRGQQVTLSCSPISGHRSVSWYQQTPGQGLQFLFEYFSETQRNKGNFPGRFSGRQFSNSRSEMNVSTLELGDSALYLCASSLAFVGQGQETQYFGPGTRLLVL.

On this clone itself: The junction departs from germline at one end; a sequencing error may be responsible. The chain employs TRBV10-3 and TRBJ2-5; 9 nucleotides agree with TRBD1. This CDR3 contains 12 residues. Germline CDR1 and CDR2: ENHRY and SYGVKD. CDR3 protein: CAISNRDREEHF. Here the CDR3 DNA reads TGTGCCATCAGTAACCGGGACAGGGAGGAGCACTTC.

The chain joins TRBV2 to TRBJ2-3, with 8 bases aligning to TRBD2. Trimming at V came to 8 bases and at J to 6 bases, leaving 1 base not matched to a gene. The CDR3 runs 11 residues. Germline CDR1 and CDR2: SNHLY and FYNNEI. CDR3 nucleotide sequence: TGTGCCAGCCGCGGGGGGGATACGCAGTATTTT. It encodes CASRGGDTQYF.

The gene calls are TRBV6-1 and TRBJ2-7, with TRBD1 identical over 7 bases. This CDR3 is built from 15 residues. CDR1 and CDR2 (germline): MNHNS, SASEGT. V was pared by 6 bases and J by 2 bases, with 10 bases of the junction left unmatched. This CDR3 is CASRKQGPQTYEQYF. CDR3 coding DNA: TGTGCCAGCAGAAAACAGGGGCCCCAAACCTACGAGCAGTACTTC.

The CDR3 reads CASSYDRQRTNYGYTF. In nucleotides, the CDR3 is TGTGCCAGCAGTTACGACCGACAGCGAACTAACTATGGCTACACCTTC. This rearrangement joins TRBV6-5 to TRBJ1-2, with D perhaps matching TRBD1 (5 bases). This CDR3 region has 16 residues. Between the trimmed V and J ends, which lost 2 bases and 0 bases, there was a span of 13 bases. Germline values: CDR1 MNHEY, CDR2 SVGAGI.

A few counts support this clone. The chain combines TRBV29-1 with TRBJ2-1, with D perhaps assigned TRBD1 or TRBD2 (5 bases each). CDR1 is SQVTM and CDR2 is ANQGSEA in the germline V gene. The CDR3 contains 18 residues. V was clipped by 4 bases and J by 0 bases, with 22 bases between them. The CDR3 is CSVGGYGPFVGSYNEQFF. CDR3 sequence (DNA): TGCAGCGTTGGGGGGTACGGCCCGTTTGTTGGCTCCTACAATGAGCAGTTCTTC.